These T cell receptor beta chains were read from a single sample in a study of blood T cells in healthy people across ages. TCRdb used MiXCR to reprocess the 5' RACE reads, holding one entry per CDR3 protein. Of 910,000 or so distinct CDR3 sequences in the sample, around 54% were seen once. Sequencing used blood. The receptors come from a woman in her sixties or seventies in good health. The CDR3 runs from the conserved cysteine through the conserved F or W. D genes are given only for firm matches. Clone size is not always given. Where it is, it says once, few, many or a class for expanded clones.

CDR3 protein: CASSSLGLTKGTQYF
CDR3 DNA: TGTGCCAGCTCCTCCCTGGGACTGACGAAAGGGACCCAGTACTTC
D gene: .
J gene: TRBJ2-5
V gene: TRBV6-2/TRBV6-3
clone size: few

CDR3 protein: CASSQEQGIVETQYF
CDR3 DNA: TGCGCCAGCAGCCAAGAACAGGGGATCGTGGAGACCCAGTACTTC
D gene: TRBD1
J gene: TRBJ2-5
V gene: TRBV4-1
clone size: few

CDR3 protein: CASSRITSSKSIQYF
CDR3 DNA: TGTGCCAGCTCACGCATAACTAGCTCCAAGAGCATTCAGTACTTC
D gene: .
J gene: TRBJ2-4
V gene: TRBV18
clone size: .

CDR3 protein: CASKGDTDTQYF
CDR3 DNA: TGTGCCAGCAAGGGGGACACAGATACGCAGTATTTT
D gene: .
J gene: TRBJ2-3
V gene: TRBV9
clone size: few

CDR3 protein: CASSLDPWGSYNEQFF
CDR3 DNA: TGTGCCAGCAGCCTCGATCCCTGGGGCTCCTACAATGAGCAGTTCTTC
D gene: .
J gene: TRBJ2-1
V gene: TRBV4-2
clone size: .

CDR3 protein: CASKGSRDRYSNQPQHF
CDR3 DNA: TGTGCCAGCAAGGGAAGCCGGGACAGGTATAGCAATCAGCCCCAGCATTTT
D gene: .
J gene: TRBJ1-5
V gene: TRBV21-1
clone size: .

CDR3 protein: CATLSGNPYNEQYF
CDR3 DNA: TGTGCCACCCTAAGCGGGAACCCATACAATGAGCAGTACTTC
D gene: TRBD2
J gene: TRBJ2-7
V gene: TRBV27
clone size: .

CDR3 protein: CASSRRVQDPTFTDTQYF
CDR3 DNA: TGTGCCAGCAGCCGACGGGTACAGGACCCCACGTTCACAGATACGCAGTATTTT
D gene: .
J gene: TRBJ2-3
V gene: TRBV6-2/TRBV6-3
clone size: .

CDR3 protein: CATSRERVLNEKLFF
CDR3 DNA: TGTGCCACCAGCAGGGAGAGAGTTCTTAATGAAAAACTGTTTTTT
D gene: .
J gene: TRBJ1-4
V gene: TRBV15
clone size: .

CDR3 protein: CASGFGGKGKDEQFF
CDR3 DNA: TGTGCCAGTGGGTTTGGCGGGAAGGGGAAAGATGAGCAGTTCTTC
D gene: .
J gene: TRBJ2-1
V gene: TRBV7-3
clone size: .

CDR3 protein: CASNLRRLAGSDTQYF
CDR3 DNA: TGTGCCAGCAACCTGCGGAGACTAGCTGGTTCAGATACGCAGTATTTT
D gene: TRBD2
J gene: TRBJ2-3
V gene: TRBV7-8
clone size: .

CDR3 protein: CASRTAHRGVNQPQHF
CDR3 DNA: TGCGCCAGCAGGACGGCTCACAGGGGGGTTAATCAGCCCCAGCATTTT
D gene: TRBD1
J gene: TRBJ1-5
V gene: TRBV5-1
clone size: few

CDR3 protein: CASSLGGDTGQPQHF
CDR3 DNA: TGTGCCAGCAGCTTAGGGGGGGACACCGGACAGCCCCAGCATTTT
D gene: .
J gene: TRBJ1-5
V gene: TRBV7-9
clone size: .

CDR3 protein: CSARGGVGTNEKLFF
CDR3 DNA: TGCAGTGCTAGGGGGGGTGTTGGAACTAATGAAAAACTGTTTTTT
D gene: .
J gene: TRBJ1-4
V gene: TRBV20-1
clone size: few

CDR3 protein: CASSPISGLNQETQYF
CDR3 DNA: TGTGCCAGCAGCCCCATTTCAGGACTCAACCAAGAGACCCAGTACTTC
D gene: .
J gene: TRBJ2-5
V gene: TRBV4-2
clone size: .

CDR3 protein: CASSNSGFYNEQFF
CDR3 DNA: TGTGCCAGCAGCAATAGCGGGTTTTACAATGAGCAGTTCTTC
D gene: TRBD2
J gene: TRBJ2-1
V gene: TRBV7-2
clone size: .

CDR3 protein: CASSLVRGGEHGYTF
CDR3 DNA: TGTGCCAGCAGTTTAGTCAGGGGCGGAGAACATGGCTACACCTTC
D gene: .
J gene: TRBJ1-2
V gene: TRBV12-3/TRBV12-4
clone size: few

CDR3 protein: CASKNSGRAETQYF
CDR3 DNA: TGTGCCAGCAAAAATAGCGGGAGGGCTGAGACCCAGTACTTC
D gene: TRBD2
J gene: TRBJ2-5
V gene: TRBV28
clone size: few

CDR3 protein: CSARDPGGRIFYEQYF
CDR3 DNA: TGCAGTGCTAGAGATCCGGGAGGTCGGATATTCTACGAGCAGTACTTC
D gene: TRBD2
J gene: TRBJ2-7
V gene: TRBV20-1
clone size: few

CDR3 protein: CASSLTQEENYEQYF
CDR3 DNA: TGTGCCAGCAGTTTAACGCAGGAAGAAAATTACGAGCAGTACTTC
D gene: .
J gene: TRBJ2-7
V gene: TRBV27
clone size: few

CDR3 protein: CASSLRYITGANVLTF
CDR3 DNA: TGTGCCAGCAGTTTACGTTACATTACTGGGGCCAACGTCCTGACTTTC
D gene: .
J gene: TRBJ2-6
V gene: TRBV27
clone size: .

CDR3 protein: CASSPGRDSDEQYF
CDR3 DNA: TGTGCCAGCTCACCGGGGAGGGATTCGGACGAGCAGTACTTC
D gene: TRBD2
J gene: TRBJ2-7
V gene: TRBV18
clone size: .

CDR3 protein: CSVEDIAASEAFF
CDR3 DNA: TGCAGCGTTGAGGACATCGCAGCGAGTGAAGCTTTCTTT
D gene: .
J gene: TRBJ1-1
V gene: TRBV29-1
clone size: .

CDR3 protein: CSAKYQRGLDTDTQYF
CDR3 DNA: TGCAGTGCTAAATATCAGCGGGGGCTAGACACAGATACGCAGTATTTT
D gene: TRBD2
J gene: TRBJ2-3
V gene: TRBV20-1
clone size: .

CDR3 protein: CASSEALGVGYEQYF
CDR3 DNA: TGTGCCAGCAGTGAAGCGCTTGGAGTCGGCTACGAGCAGTACTTC
D gene: .
J gene: TRBJ2-7
V gene: TRBV2
clone size: few

CDR3 protein: CSASLTGDLGNEQFF
CDR3 DNA: TGCAGTGCTAGTCTGACGGGAGATTTGGGTAATGAGCAGTTCTTC
D gene: .
J gene: TRBJ2-1
V gene: TRBV20-1
clone size: .

CDR3 protein: CASSFDFGSSYEQYF
CDR3 DNA: TGCGCCAGCAGCTTTGATTTTGGGAGCTCCTACGAGCAGTACTTC
D gene: .
J gene: TRBJ2-7
V gene: TRBV5-1
clone size: many

CDR3 protein: CASSQVEGIYEQYF
CDR3 DNA: TGCGCCAGCAGCCAAGTCGAGGGAATCTACGAGCAGTACTTC
D gene: .
J gene: TRBJ2-7
V gene: TRBV4-3
clone size: few

CDR3 protein: CASSLGSGSRYERYF
CDR3 DNA: TGCGCCAGCAGCTTGGGAAGCGGGAGTCGATACGAGCGGTACTTC
D gene: TRBD2
J gene: TRBJ2-4
V gene: TRBV5-1
clone size: .

CDR3 protein: CASSPQTSGQRTDTQYF
CDR3 DNA: TGTGCCAGCTCACCGCAGACCTCGGGACAGCGCACAGATACGCAGTATTTT
D gene: TRBD1
J gene: TRBJ2-3
V gene: TRBV18
clone size: .

CDR3 protein: CASSQDPGRSNSPLHF
CDR3 DNA: TGTGCCAGCAGCCAAGATCCGGGACGGTCTAATTCACCCCTCCACTTT
D gene: .
J gene: TRBJ1-6
V gene: TRBV3-1
clone size: .

CDR3 protein: CASSHARPTDTQYF
CDR3 DNA: TGCGCCAGCAGCCACGCCCGTCCCACAGATACGCAGTATTTT
D gene: .
J gene: TRBJ2-3
V gene: TRBV5-1
clone size: .

CDR3 protein: CASSQGLRETTGELFF
CDR3 DNA: TGCGCCAGCAGCCAAGGTCTGCGGGAGACCACCGGGGAGCTGTTTTTT
D gene: TRBD2
J gene: TRBJ2-2
V gene: TRBV4-1
clone size: .

CDR3 protein: CASSVGLYTQYF
CDR3 DNA: TGTGCCAGCAGTGTAGGGTTGTATACGCAGTATTTT
D gene: .
J gene: TRBJ2-3
V gene: TRBV28
clone size: .

CDR3 protein: CASMVAGSENIQYF
CDR3 DNA: TGTGCCAGCATGGTAGCGGGATCCGAAAACATTCAGTACTTC
D gene: TRBD2
J gene: TRBJ2-4
V gene: TRBV28
clone size: .

CDR3 protein: CASSRINSYEQYF
CDR3 DNA: TGTGCCAGCAGCCGAATCAACAGCTACGAGCAGTACTTC
D gene: .
J gene: TRBJ2-7
V gene: TRBV7-9
clone size: .

CDR3 protein: CASSAMDTLNSPLHF
CDR3 DNA: TGTGCCAGCAGTGCGATGGACACCCTTAATTCACCCCTCCACTTT
D gene: .
J gene: TRBJ1-6
V gene: TRBV6-1
clone size: once

CDR3 protein: CASSNRQGRTEAFF
CDR3 DNA: TGTGCCAGCAGTAACCGACAGGGAAGAACTGAAGCTTTCTTT
D gene: TRBD1
J gene: TRBJ1-1
V gene: TRBV27
clone size: once

CDR3 protein: CSAAGLAIYNEQFF
CDR3 DNA: TGCAGTGCCGCGGGACTAGCGATTTACAATGAGCAGTTCTTC
D gene: TRBD2
J gene: TRBJ2-1
V gene: TRBV20-1
clone size: .

CDR3 protein: CASSFQGPQETQYF
CDR3 DNA: TGTGCCAGCAGTTTCCAAGGTCCCCAAGAGACCCAGTACTTC
D gene: .
J gene: TRBJ2-5
V gene: TRBV12-3/TRBV12-4
clone size: few

CDR3 protein: CSAPTSGSRTDTQYF
CDR3 DNA: TGCAGTGCTCCCACTAGCGGGAGCAGAACAGATACGCAGTATTTT
D gene: TRBD2
J gene: TRBJ2-3
V gene: TRBV20-1
clone size: few

CDR3 protein: CAWSKGGMGPQHF
CDR3 DNA: TGTGCCTGGAGTAAGGGAGGGATGGGGCCCCAGCATTTT
D gene: .
J gene: TRBJ1-5
V gene: TRBV30
clone size: .

CDR3 protein: CASSLGARNTDTQYF
CDR3 DNA: TGTGCCAGCAGCTTAGGGGCTAGGAACACAGATACGCAGTATTTT
D gene: .
J gene: TRBJ2-3
V gene: TRBV7-2
clone size: .

CDR3 protein: CASSKIGSGETQYF
CDR3 DNA: TGTGCCAGCAGCAAGATCGGGAGTGGGGAGACCCAGTACTTC
D gene: .
J gene: TRBJ2-5
V gene: TRBV21-1
clone size: .

CDR3 protein: CASSGVAGQETQYF
CDR3 DNA: TGTGCCAGCAGTGGGGTAGCGGGCCAAGAGACCCAGTACTTC
D gene: TRBD2
J gene: TRBJ2-5
V gene: TRBV2
clone size: few

CDR3 protein: CASSYLPSGRSGTDTQYF
CDR3 DNA: TGTGCCAGCAGTTATTTGCCTAGCGGGAGATCTGGCACAGATACGCAGTATTTT
D gene: TRBD2
J gene: TRBJ2-3
V gene: TRBV6-2/TRBV6-3
clone size: .

CDR3 protein: CASSRPVEGAYEQYF
CDR3 DNA: TGTGCCAGCAGTAGACCGGTAGAGGGGGCCTACGAGCAGTACTTC
D gene: .
J gene: TRBJ2-7
V gene: TRBV27
clone size: .

CDR3 protein: CASSLSSFGGPFYEQYF
CDR3 DNA: TGTGCCAGCAGTTTGTCTTCTTTCGGGGGCCCATTCTACGAGCAGTACTTC
D gene: .
J gene: TRBJ2-7
V gene: TRBV12-3/TRBV12-4
clone size: .

CDR3 protein: CASSLRGATTDNEQFF
CDR3 DNA: TGTGCCAGCAGCTTAAGGGGGGCCACTACGGACAATGAGCAGTTCTTC
D gene: .
J gene: TRBJ2-1
V gene: TRBV7-9
clone size: .

CDR3 protein: CASKANHEQYF
CDR3 DNA: TGTGCCAGCAAAGCGAATCACGAGCAGTACTTC
D gene: .
J gene: TRBJ2-7
V gene: TRBV2
clone size: many

CDR3 protein: CASSLQDSQETQYF
CDR3 DNA: TGTGCCAGCAGTTTACAGGACAGTCAAGAGACCCAGTACTTC
D gene: .
J gene: TRBJ2-5
V gene: TRBV28
clone size: few

CDR3 protein: CASSLVGGTSGSSYNEQFF
CDR3 DNA: TGTGCCAGCAGCTTAGTAGGCGGGACTAGCGGGAGTTCCTACAATGAGCAGTTCTTC
D gene: TRBD2
J gene: TRBJ2-1
V gene: TRBV7-2
clone size: .

CDR3 protein: CAISEGQSYEQYF
CDR3 DNA: TGTGCCATCAGTGAGGGACAGAGCTACGAGCAGTACTTC
D gene: .
J gene: TRBJ2-7
V gene: TRBV10-3
clone size: few

CDR3 protein: CASSYRENQETQYF
CDR3 DNA: TGCGCCAGCAGCTACCGGGAGAACCAAGAGACCCAGTACTTC
D gene: .
J gene: TRBJ2-5
V gene: TRBV5-1
clone size: .

CDR3 protein: CASSLLFRGLADFLTKNIQYF
CDR3 DNA: TGTGCCAGCAGCTTGCTTTTCAGGGGGCTTGCAGATTTTTTGACCAAAAACATTCAGTACTTC
D gene: TRBD1
J gene: TRBJ2-4
V gene: TRBV5-5
clone size: .

CDR3 protein: CASRLPGQGFHEQYF
CDR3 DNA: TGTGCCAGCAGGCTCCCGGGACAGGGGTTCCACGAGCAGTACTTC
D gene: TRBD1
J gene: TRBJ2-7
V gene: TRBV28
clone size: .

CDR3 protein: CASSLVTAGYSNQPQHF
CDR3 DNA: TGTGCCAGCAGCTTAGTAACGGCGGGCTATAGCAATCAGCCCCAGCATTTT
D gene: .
J gene: TRBJ1-5
V gene: TRBV7-2
clone size: .